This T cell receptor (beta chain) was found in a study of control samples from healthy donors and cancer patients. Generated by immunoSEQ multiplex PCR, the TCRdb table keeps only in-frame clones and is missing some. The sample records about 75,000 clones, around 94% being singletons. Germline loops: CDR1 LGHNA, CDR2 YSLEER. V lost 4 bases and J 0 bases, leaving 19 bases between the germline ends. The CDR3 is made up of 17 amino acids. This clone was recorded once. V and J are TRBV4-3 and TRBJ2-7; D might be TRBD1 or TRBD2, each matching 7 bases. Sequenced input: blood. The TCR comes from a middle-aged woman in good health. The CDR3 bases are TGCGCCAGCAGCCGGGATAGACAGGGAGGGGGCTCCTACGAGCAGTACTTC. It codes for CASSRDRQGGGSYEQYF.